The next 32 T cell receptor beta chains were all read from a single sample in a study of CD8 T cells in Susac syndrome. Random hexamers were used to reverse transcribe about 0.5 to 1 ug of RNA. Each CDR3 protein gets one entry after TCRdb re-called the immunoSEQ multiplex PCR reads with MiXCR. The data hold hundreds of thousands of distinct CDR3 sequences, with roughly 81% observed a single time. The specimen was CD8+ T cells from PBMCs. The receptor source for this set is a human donor with multiple sclerosis.

This sequence joins TRBV9 and TRBJ2-3; no clear D gene. The CDR3 is 14 amino acids. With 2 bases removed from V and 3 bases from J, the gap between germline ends came to 10 bases. Germline-derived CDR1 and CDR2 are SGDLS and YYNGEE. CDR3 sequence (DNA): TGTGCCAGCAGCGTCTACTCCAAAACAGATACGCAGTATTTT. This translates into CASSVYSKTDTQYF.

The rearrangement links TRBV19 to TRBJ2-7; D may be TRBD1 (6 bases). The CDR3 consists of 15 residues. Trimming cost V 3 bases and J 0 bases, with 12 bases left between them. Germline V lookup: CDR1 LNHDA, CDR2 SQIVND (reference sequence). This chain's CDR3 is CASSMGDRSSYEQYF. CDR3 DNA: TGTGCCAGTAGTATGGGAGACAGGAGCTCCTACGAGCAGTACTTC.

This chain connects TRBV5-1 to TRBJ1-2; a weak D match, TRBD1 (6 bases). Trimming removed 2 bases from V and 2 bases from J, with 13 bases in between. Per the germline V gene, CDR1 is SGHRS and CDR2 is YFSETQ. The CDR3 has 15 amino acids. DNA for the CDR3: TGCGCCAGCAGCTTCTTTCAGGGGATAAACTATGGCTACACCTTC. This gives the protein CASSFFQGINYGYTF.

The V and J genes are TRBV10-3 and TRBJ2-5, with 7 bases fitting TRBD2. Germline trimming cut 6 bases from V and 9 bases from J; bases unmatched to any gene: 10. Germline assignment: CDR1 ENHRY and CDR2 SYGVKD. The CDR3 runs to 13 residues. The CDR3 nucleotides are TGTGCCATCAGATCCGGACTTCGGGAGGCCCAGTACTTC. This encodes CAIRSGLREAQYF.

This chain joins TRBV7-9 and TRBJ2-5; D call uncertain. Trimming pared 0 bases from V and 5 bases from J, leaving 7 bases between. This CDR3 region has 13 residues. Germline values: CDR1 SEHNR, CDR2 FQNEAQ (reference sequence). For the CDR3, the DNA is TGTGCCAGCAGCTTAGCAGGGTTGGAGACCCAGTACTTC. As protein: CASSLAGLETQYF.

The rearrangement links TRBV3-1 to TRBJ1-2; D is perhaps TRBD1 (5 bases). The germline V and J ends were trimmed by 2 bases and 7 bases, with 17 bases remaining between them. CDR3 length equals 15 residues. Germline V lookup: CDR1 LGHDT, CDR2 YNNKEL (reference sequence). The CDR3 loop is CASSQFRDSRGGYTF. CDR3 bases: TGTGCCAGCAGCCAATTCAGGGATAGTCGAGGTGGCTACACCTTC. The full variable domain, in which reference TRBV3-1 and TRBJ1-2 provide the parts outside the CDR3, is DTAVSQTPKYLVTQMGNDKSIKCEQNLGHDTMYWYKQDSKKFLKIMFSYNNKELIINETVPNRFSPKSPDKAHLNLHINSLELGDSAVYFCASSQFRDSRGGYTFGSGTRLTVV.

The gene calls are TRBV7-2 and TRBJ2-3, with D possibly being TRBD2 (5 bases). Germline-derived CDR1 and CDR2 are SGHTA and FQGNSA. V was clipped by 2 bases and J by 5 bases, with 14 bases between them. The CDR3 consists of 15 residues. In nucleotides, the CDR3 is TGTGCCAGCAGCTTATTCCGGCGGGCAGGAGATACGCAGTATTTT. Protein product: CASSLFRRAGDTQYF.

V and J are TRBV2 and TRBJ1-1, with 10 positions matching TRBD1. The CDR3 runs to 15 residues. Germline loops: CDR1 SNHLY, CDR2 FYNNEI. J gave up 4 bases and V 7 bases, and 9 bases lay outside the gene matches. In DNA, the CDR3 is TGTGCCAGCATGTACCTCGGACAGGGGGGCACTGAAGCTTTCTTT. Protein: CASMYLGQGGTEAFF.

The chain is built from TRBV3-1 and TRBJ1-1; no definite D call. CDR1 LGHDT and CDR2 YNNKEL come from the germline V gene (reference sequence). With 4 bases removed from V and 3 bases from J, the gap between germline ends came to 9 bases. CDR3 length: 13 residues. CDR3 in amino acids: CASSLRTDTEAFF. Written as DNA, the CDR3 is TGTGCCAGCAGCCTACGGACGGACACTGAAGCTTTCTTT.

The chain joins TRBV20-1 to TRBJ1-1, with D maybe TRBD1 (6 bases). V lost 2 bases and J 3 bases, leaving 19 bases between the germline ends. Germline values: CDR1 DFQATT, CDR2 SNEGSKA (reference sequence). This CDR3 contains 16 residues. DNA for the CDR3: TGCAGTGCTAGACCCTTTAACAGGGAAGACTACACTGAAGCTTTCTTT. Amino acid sequence: CSARPFNREDYTEAFF.

J is TRBJ2-7 and V is TRBV12-3 or TRBV12-4; D unclear. V shed 6 bases and J shed 2 bases, with 14 bases lying between them. The CDR3 loop spans 14 amino acids. CDR3 amino acids: CASSIGPVTYEQYF. In DNA, the CDR3 is TGTGCCAGCAGCATTGGACCCGTTACCTACGAGCAGTACTTC.

This clonotype was seen more than once but under ten times. CDR3 loop: CASSYSWQEVNGYTF. The CDR3 DNA sequence: TGTGCCAGCAGTTACTCGTGGCAGGAGGTTAATGGCTACACCTTC. The V gene is TRBV6-5, the J gene TRBJ1-2, with D unclear. Per the germline V gene, CDR1 is MNHEY and CDR2 is SVGAGI. Trimming left V 0 bases short and J 6 bases short, with 14 bases between. CDR3 size: 15 residues.

V usage is TRBV2 and J usage is TRBJ2-3; 12 bases align to TRBD2. This CDR3 region has 16 residues. With V trimmed by 7 bases and J by 6 bases, 11 bases remained unmatched. Germline CDR1 is SNHLY and CDR2 is FYNNEI. The CDR3 region has the DNA TGTGCCAGCAAGAGACTAGCGGGAGAGGGGTGGGATACGCAGTATTTT. Its protein is CASKRLAGEGWDTQYF.

The J gene is TRBJ2-1, the V gene TRBV12-3 or TRBV12-4, with 7 positions matching TRBD2. This CDR3 is 13 amino acids long. J was trimmed by 2 bases and V by 8 bases; bases with no gene match: 3. The CDR3 DNA follows: TGTGCCAGCGGGCGGGGGACCTACAATGAGCAGTTCTTC. Its translation is CASGRGTYNEQFF.

The chain recombines TRBV27 with TRBJ1-1, with D tentatively TRBD1 (5 bases). Germline V gene data show CDR1 as MNHEY and CDR2 as SMNVEV (reference sequence). V was shortened by 4 bases and J by 1 base, with 10 bases between the two germline ends. This CDR3 is built from 14 residues. CDR3 nucleotide sequence: TGTGCCAGCAGTTGGGGACTCTCGAACACTGAAGCTTTCTTT. This gives the protein CASSWGLSNTEAFF.

This rearrangement joins TRBV19 to TRBJ1-1; D remains unclear. Per germline, CDR1 LNHDA and CDR2 SQIVND (reference sequence). With 10 bases removed from V and 10 bases from J, the gap between germline ends came to 16 bases. The CDR3 extends over 11 amino acids. In DNA, the CDR3 is TGTGCCATAAACTCGGGGTCTCGAGCTTTCTTT. Residues: CAINSGSRAFF.

The chain combines TRBV7-3 with TRBJ2-5, with a possible D match to TRBD2 (7 bases). This CDR3 spans 15 amino acids. The V end lost 0 bases, the J end lost 4 bases, and 12 bases lay between the germline ends. Per the germline V gene, CDR1 is SGHTA and CDR2 is FQGTGA. The CDR3 region is CASSLTGGGAETQYF. The CDR3 region has the DNA TGTGCCAGCAGCTTAACAGGGGGAGGGGCAGAGACCCAGTACTTC.

This clonotype was seen more than once but under ten times. The chain recombines TRBV13 with TRBJ1-2; 7 bases align to TRBD1. CDR3 size: 16 residues. V was pared by 5 bases and J by 6 bases, with 15 bases of the junction left unmatched. Germline loops: CDR1 PRHDT, CDR2 FYEKMQ (reference sequence). In DNA, the CDR3 is TGTGCCAGCAGCCCCCGACATCTGGACAGGTTAAATGGCTACACCTTC. Protein product: CASSPRHLDRLNGYTF.

This chain connects TRBV30 to TRBJ1-5; 9 bases fit TRBD1. The CDR3 extends over 15 amino acids. CDR1 and CDR2 from the germline V gene are GTSNPN and SVGIG (reference sequence). The V and J ends lost 0 bases and 6 bases, in that order; junction bases with no gene match: 6. CDR3 sequence reads: CAWSVLQGAGQPQHF. CDR3 coding DNA: TGTGCCTGGAGTGTACTACAGGGGGCAGGTCAGCCCCAGCATTTT.

A few counts support this clonotype. The chain is built from TRBV7-8 and TRBJ2-7, with 8 bases fitting TRBD2. Unmatched junction bases numbered 2, after V lost 4 bases and J lost 3 bases. There are 13 residues in the CDR3. Looked up from germline, CDR1 is SGHVS and CDR2 is FQNEAQ. The CDR3 region is CASSSSGSYEQYF. The CDR3 DNA reads as TGTGCCAGCAGCTCCAGCGGGAGCTACGAGCAGTACTTC.

The CDR3 nucleotides read TGTGCCAGCAGTTCTTCCGGGGACGAGTTCTTC. Its translation is CASSSSGDEFF. V and J are TRBV28 and TRBJ2-1; either TRBD1 or TRBD2 may fit D (5 bases each). Germline V gene data show CDR1 as MDHEN and CDR2 as SYDVKM. V was shortened by 4 bases and J by 14 bases, with 12 bases between the two germline ends. This CDR3 is built from 11 residues.

The V gene is TRBV4-1, the J gene TRBJ1-1, with a possible D match to TRBD1 (5 bases). CDR1 and CDR2 from the germline V gene are MGHRA and YSYEKL. The CDR3 covers 16 residues. Trimming took 6 bases from V and 0 from J, leaving 17 bases between them. Written as DNA, the CDR3 is TGCGCCAGCAGTCTTAGTGGCGACAGTCTGAACACTGAAGCTTTCTTT. It codes for CASSLSGDSLNTEAFF.

This clonotype has just a few counts. CDR3 residues: CSARDLSEWGEQYF. The CDR3 bases are TGCAGTGCTAGAGATCTAAGTGAGTGGGGCGAGCAGTACTTC. The chain carries TRBV20-1 and TRBJ2-7; no definite D call. Germline CDR1 and CDR2: DFQATT and SNEGSKA (reference sequence). The CDR3 is 14 residues long. The V end lost 0 bases, the J end lost 6 bases, and 15 bases lay between the germline ends.

This rearrangement joins TRBV6-5 to TRBJ1-1; 10 bases fit TRBD1. This CDR3 has 14 amino acids. Trimming cost V 6 bases and J 3 bases; bases outside gene matches: 4. Germline CDR1 MNHEY, CDR2 SVGAGI. The CDR3 region has the DNA TGTGCCAGCAGGCCCGGGACAGGGGACACTGAAGCTTTCTTT. As protein: CASRPGTGDTEAFF.

The V gene is TRBV5-4, the J gene TRBJ2-1; no reliable D call. Germline CDR1 reads SGHNT; CDR2 reads YYREEE (reference sequence). Trimming removed 6 bases at V and 10 bases at J, with 14 bases between. The CDR3 spans 12 residues. CDR3 nucleotide sequence: TGTGCCAGCAATGGGGATAAGAAGGAGCAGTTCTTC. Its translation is CASNGDKKEQFF.

The genes are TRBV4-2 and TRBJ2-1, with TRBD2 matching over 9 bases. Germline lookup yields CDR1 LGHNA and CDR2 YNFKEQ. The CDR3 contains 16 residues. With V trimmed by 4 bases and J by 4 bases, 8 bases remained unmatched. CDR3 sequence: CASSRTTSGYYNEQFF. The CDR3 coding sequence is TGTGCCAGCAGCCGTACTACTAGCGGGTATTACAATGAGCAGTTCTTC.

This clonotype was recorded once. The V and J genes are TRBV28 and TRBJ1-5; D might be TRBD1 (6 bases). The V and J ends lost 6 bases and 0 bases respectively, with 21 bases between them. Germline V gene lookup returns CDR1 MDHEN and CDR2 SYDVKM. This CDR3 is 18 amino acids long. The DNA for the CDR3 is TGTGCCAGCAGAATATTGAGGGAGGACAGCGATAGCAATCAGCCCCAGCATTTT. It encodes CASRILREDSDSNQPQHF.

The chain has TRBV6-2 or TRBV6-3 and TRBJ1-2; D might be TRBD1 (6 bases). Germline V gene data show CDR1 as MNHEY and CDR2 as SVGEGT. V was trimmed by 4 bases and J by 4 bases, leaving 10 bases between them. CDR3 length: 13 amino acids. The CDR3, as DNA: TGTGCCAGCAGTTCTACAGGGCTCTATGGCTACACCTTC. It is translated as CASSSTGLYGYTF.

As concerns this clonotype: Compared with germline, one end of the junction differs, possibly owing to a read error. This chain connects TRBV28 to TRBJ2-5; 8 bases fit TRBD2. The CDR3 is 15 amino acids. From germline, CDR1 is MDHEN and CDR2 SYDVKM. CDR3 nucleotides: TGTGCCAGCAGTTCCCCCCGGGGGGGGAGGGAGACCCAGCACTTC. Translated: CASSSPRGGRETQHF.

A remark on this clonotype: The junction does not match germline at one end; this may be a read error. The V gene is TRBV14, the J gene TRBJ1-3; TRBD1 matches 7 bases. Per the germline V gene, CDR1 is SGHDN and CDR2 is FVKESK. CDR3 length equals 14 residues. The CDR3 is CASSQDDWVPDRDF. The CDR3 DNA is TGTGCCAGCAGCCAAGACGATTGGGTCCCCGACAGGGATTTT.

V is TRBV6-6 and J is TRBJ1-4; D gene unclear. Trimming cost V 7 bases and J 2 bases, with 8 bases left between them. The CDR3 contains 13 residues. Germline V CDR1 and CDR2: MNHNY, SVGAGI (reference sequence). Written as DNA, the CDR3 is TGTGCCAGCACTAGTTCTACTAATGAAAAACTGTTTTTT. Its translation: CASTSSTNEKLFF.

This chain connects TRBV30 to TRBJ2-2; the D gene is possibly TRBD1 (6 bases). In germline, CDR1 is GTSNPN, CDR2 SVGIG (reference sequence). This CDR3 comprises 12 residues. The V gene lost 3 bases and the J gene lost 6 bases, with 8 bases spanning the gap. CDR3 region: CAWSAGAGELFF. CDR3 nucleotides: TGTGCCTGGAGCGCAGGGGCCGGGGAGCTGTTTTTT.